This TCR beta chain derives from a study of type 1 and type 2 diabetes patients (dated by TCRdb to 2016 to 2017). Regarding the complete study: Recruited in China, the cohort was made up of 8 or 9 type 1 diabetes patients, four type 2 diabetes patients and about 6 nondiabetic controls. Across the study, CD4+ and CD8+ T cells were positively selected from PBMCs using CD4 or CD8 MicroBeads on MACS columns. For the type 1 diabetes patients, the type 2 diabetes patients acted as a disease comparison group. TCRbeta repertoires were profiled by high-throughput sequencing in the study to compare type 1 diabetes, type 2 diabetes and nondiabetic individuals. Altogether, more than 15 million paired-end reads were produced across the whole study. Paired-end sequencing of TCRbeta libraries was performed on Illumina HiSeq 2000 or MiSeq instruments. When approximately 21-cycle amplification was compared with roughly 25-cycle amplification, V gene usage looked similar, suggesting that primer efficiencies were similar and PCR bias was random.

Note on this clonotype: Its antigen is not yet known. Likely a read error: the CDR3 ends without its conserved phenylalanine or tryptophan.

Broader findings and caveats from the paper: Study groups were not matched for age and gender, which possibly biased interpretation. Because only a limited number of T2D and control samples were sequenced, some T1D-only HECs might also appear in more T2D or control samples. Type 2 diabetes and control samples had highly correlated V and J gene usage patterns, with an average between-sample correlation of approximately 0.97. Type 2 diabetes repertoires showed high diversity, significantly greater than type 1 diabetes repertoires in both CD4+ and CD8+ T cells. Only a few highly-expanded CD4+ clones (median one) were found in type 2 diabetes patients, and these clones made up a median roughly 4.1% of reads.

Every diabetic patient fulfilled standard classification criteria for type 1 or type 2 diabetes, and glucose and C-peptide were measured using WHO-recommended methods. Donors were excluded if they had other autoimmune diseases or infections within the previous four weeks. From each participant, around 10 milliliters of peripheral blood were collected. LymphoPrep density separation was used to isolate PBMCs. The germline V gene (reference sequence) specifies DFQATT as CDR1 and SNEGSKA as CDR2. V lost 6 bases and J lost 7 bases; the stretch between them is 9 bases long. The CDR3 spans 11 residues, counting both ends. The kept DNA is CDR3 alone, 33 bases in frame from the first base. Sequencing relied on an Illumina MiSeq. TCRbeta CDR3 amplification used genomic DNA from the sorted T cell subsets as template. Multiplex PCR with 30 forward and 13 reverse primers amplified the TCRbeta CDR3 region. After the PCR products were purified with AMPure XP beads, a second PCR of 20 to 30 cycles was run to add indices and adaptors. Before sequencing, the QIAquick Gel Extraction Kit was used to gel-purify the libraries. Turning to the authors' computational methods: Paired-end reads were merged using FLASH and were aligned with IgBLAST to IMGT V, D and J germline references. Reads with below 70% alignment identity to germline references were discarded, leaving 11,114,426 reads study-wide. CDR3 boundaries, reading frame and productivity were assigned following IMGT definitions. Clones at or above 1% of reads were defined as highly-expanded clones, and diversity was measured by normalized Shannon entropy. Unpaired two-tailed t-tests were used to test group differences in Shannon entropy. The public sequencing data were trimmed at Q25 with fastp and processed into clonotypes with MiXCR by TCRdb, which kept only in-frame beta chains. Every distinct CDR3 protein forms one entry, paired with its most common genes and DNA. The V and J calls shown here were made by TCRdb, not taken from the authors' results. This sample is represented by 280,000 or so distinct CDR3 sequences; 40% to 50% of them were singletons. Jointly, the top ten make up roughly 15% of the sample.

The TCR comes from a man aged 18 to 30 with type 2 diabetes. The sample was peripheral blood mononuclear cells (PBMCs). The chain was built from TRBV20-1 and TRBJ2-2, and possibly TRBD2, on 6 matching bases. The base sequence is TGCAGTGCCATGACTAGCGGGGAGCTGTTTCTT. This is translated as CSAMTSGELFL.